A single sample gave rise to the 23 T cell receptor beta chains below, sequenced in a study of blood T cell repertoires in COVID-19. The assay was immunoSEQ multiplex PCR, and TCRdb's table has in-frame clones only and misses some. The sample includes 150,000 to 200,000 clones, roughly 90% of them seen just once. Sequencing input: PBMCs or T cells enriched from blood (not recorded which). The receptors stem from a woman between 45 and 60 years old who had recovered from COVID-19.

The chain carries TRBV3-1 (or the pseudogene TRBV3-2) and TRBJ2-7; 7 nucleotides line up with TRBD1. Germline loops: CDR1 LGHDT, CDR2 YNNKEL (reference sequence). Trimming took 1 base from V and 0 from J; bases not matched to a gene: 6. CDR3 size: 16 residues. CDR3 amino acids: CASSQVIGGISYEQYF. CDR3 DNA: TGTGCCAGCAGCCAAGTTATAGGGGGCATCTCCTACGAGCAGTACTTC.

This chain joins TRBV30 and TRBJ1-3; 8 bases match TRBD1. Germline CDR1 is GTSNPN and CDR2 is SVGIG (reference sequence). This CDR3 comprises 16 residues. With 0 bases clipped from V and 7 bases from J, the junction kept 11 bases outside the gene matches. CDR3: CAWSVRNRGVGNTIYF. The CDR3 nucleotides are TGTGCCTGGAGTGTACGAAACAGGGGGGTAGGGAACACCATATATTTT.

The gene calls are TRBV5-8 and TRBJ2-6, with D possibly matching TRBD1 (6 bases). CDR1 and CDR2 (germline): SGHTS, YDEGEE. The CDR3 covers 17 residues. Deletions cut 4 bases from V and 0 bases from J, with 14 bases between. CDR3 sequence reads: CASSLDSFPSGANVLTF. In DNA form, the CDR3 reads TGTGCCAGCAGCCTGGACAGTTTCCCCTCTGGGGCCAACGTCCTGACTTTC.

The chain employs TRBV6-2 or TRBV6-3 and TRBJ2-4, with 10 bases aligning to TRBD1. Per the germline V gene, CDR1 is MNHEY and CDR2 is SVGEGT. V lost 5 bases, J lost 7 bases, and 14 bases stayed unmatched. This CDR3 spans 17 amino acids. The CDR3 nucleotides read TGTGCCAGCAGTGATCCTGTCGGGACAGGGGAGGGCAACATTCAGTACTTC. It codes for CASSDPVGTGEGNIQYF.

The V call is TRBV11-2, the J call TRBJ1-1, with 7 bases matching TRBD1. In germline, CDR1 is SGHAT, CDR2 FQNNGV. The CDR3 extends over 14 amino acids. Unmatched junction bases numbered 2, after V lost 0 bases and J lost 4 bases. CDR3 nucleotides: TGTGCCAGCAGCTTAGATTACAGGGGCACTGAAGCTTTCTTT. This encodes CASSLDYRGTEAFF.

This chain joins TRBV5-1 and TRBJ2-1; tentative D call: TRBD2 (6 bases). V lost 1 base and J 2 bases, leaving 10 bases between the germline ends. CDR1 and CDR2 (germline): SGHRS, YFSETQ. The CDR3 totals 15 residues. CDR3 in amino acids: CASSLLGGPYNEQFF. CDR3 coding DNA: TGCGCCAGCAGCTTGCTGGGAGGCCCCTACAATGAGCAGTTCTTC.

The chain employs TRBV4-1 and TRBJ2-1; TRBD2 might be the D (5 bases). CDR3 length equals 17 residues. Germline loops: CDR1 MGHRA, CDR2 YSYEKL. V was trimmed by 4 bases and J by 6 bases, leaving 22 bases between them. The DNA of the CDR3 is TGCGCCAGCAGCCCTCTGGTTGGTCTAGCCATTCCCAATGAGCAGTTCTTC. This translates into CASSPLVGLAIPNEQFF.

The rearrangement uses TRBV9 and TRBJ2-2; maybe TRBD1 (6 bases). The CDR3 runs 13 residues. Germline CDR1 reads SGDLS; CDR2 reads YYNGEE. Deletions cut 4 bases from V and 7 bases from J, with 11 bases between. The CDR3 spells CASSPRGIGELFF. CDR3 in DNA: TGTGCCAGCAGCCCCAGGGGCATCGGGGAGCTGTTTTTT. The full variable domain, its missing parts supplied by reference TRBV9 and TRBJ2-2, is DSGVTQTPKHLITATGQRVTLRCSPRSGDLSVYWYQQSLDQGLQFLIQYYNGEERAKGNILERFSAQQFPDLHSELNLSSLELGDSALYFCASSPRGIGELFFGEGSRLTVL.

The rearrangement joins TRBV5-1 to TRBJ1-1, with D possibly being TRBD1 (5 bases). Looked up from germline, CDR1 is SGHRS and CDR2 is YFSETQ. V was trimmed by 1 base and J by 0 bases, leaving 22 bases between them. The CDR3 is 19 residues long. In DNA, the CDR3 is TGCGCCAGCAGCTTGAACCGGGCTGGGGGAGGATATATGAACACTGAAGCTTTCTTT. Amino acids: CASSLNRAGGGYMNTEAFF.

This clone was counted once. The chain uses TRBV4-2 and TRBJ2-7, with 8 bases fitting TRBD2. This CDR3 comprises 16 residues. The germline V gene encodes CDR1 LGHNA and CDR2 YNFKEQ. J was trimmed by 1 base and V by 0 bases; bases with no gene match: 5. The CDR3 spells CASSQEERGFSYEQYF. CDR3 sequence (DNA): TGTGCCAGCAGCCAAGAGGAGCGGGGGTTTTCCTACGAGCAGTACTTC.

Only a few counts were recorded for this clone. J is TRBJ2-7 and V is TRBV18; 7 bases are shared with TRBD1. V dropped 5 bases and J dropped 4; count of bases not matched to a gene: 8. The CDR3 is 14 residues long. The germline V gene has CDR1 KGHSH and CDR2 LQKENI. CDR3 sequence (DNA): TGTGCCAGCTCAGAGGGGACAGCTTCATACGAGCAGTACTTC. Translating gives CASSEGTASYEQYF. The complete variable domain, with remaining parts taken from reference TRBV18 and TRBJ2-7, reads NAGVMQNPRHLVRRRGQEARLRCSPMKGHSHVYWYRQLPEEGLKFMVYLQKENIIDESGMPKERFSAEFPKEGPSILRIQQVVRGDSAAYFCASSEGTASYEQYFGPGTRLTVT.

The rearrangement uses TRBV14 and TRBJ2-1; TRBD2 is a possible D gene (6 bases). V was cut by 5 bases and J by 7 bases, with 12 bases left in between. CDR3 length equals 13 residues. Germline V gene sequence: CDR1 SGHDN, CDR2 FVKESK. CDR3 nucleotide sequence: TGTGCCAGCAGCTTCGACGCGGGAAATGAGCAGTTCTTC. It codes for CASSFDAGNEQFF.

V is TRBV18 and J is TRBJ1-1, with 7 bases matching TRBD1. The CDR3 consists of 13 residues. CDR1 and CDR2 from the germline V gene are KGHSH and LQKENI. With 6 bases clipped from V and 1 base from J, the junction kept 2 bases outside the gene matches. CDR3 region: CASSRDRNTEAFF. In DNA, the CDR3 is TGTGCCAGCTCCCGGGACAGGAACACTGAAGCTTTCTTT.

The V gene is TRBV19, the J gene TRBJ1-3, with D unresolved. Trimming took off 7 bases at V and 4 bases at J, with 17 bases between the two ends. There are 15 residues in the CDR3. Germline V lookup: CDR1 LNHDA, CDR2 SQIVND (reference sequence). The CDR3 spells CASTGIERIGNTIYF. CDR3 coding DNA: TGTGCCAGTACGGGGATTGAGAGAATAGGAAACACCATATATTTT.

CDR3 region: CASSVVRRVTEKLFF. The CDR3 nucleotides read TGCGCCAGCAGTGTCGTCCGGAGGGTAACTGAAAAACTGTTTTTT. V gene TRBV10-1 combines with J gene TRBJ1-4; D is unclear. The CDR3 covers 15 residues. Looked up from germline, CDR1 is WNHNN and CDR2 is SYGVQD (reference sequence). Trimming stripped 4 bases from V and 7 bases from J, with 16 bases between.

CDR3 in amino acids: CASSTTDMNTGELFF. The CDR3 DNA is TGTGCCAGCTCAACGACCGACATGAACACCGGGGAGCTGTTTTTT. The chain is built from TRBV18 and TRBJ2-2; D not certain. Germline CDR1 reads KGHSH; CDR2 reads LQKENI. V was shortened by 5 bases and J by 1 base, with 11 bases between the two germline ends. This CDR3 contains 15 residues.

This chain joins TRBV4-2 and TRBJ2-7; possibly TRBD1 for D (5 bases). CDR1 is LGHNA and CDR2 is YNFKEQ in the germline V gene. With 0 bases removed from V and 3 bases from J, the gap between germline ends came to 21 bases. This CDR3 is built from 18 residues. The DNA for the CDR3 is TGTGCCAGCAGCCAAGATGGTGGGGATACAGGTCAGATCTACGAGCAGTACTTC. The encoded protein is CASSQDGGDTGQIYEQYF.

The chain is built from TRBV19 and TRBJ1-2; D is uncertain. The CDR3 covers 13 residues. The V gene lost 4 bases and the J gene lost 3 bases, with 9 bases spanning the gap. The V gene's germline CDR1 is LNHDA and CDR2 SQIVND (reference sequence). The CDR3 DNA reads TGTGCCAGTAGTAATACCGGGGACTATGGCTACACCTTC. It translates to CASSNTGDYGYTF.

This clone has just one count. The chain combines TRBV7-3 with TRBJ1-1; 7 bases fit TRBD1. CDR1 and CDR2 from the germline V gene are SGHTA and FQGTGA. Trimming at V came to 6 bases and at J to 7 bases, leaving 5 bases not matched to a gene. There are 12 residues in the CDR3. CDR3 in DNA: TGTGCCAGCAGTACAGGGGCTGGTGAAGCTTTCTTT. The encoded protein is CASSTGAGEAFF.

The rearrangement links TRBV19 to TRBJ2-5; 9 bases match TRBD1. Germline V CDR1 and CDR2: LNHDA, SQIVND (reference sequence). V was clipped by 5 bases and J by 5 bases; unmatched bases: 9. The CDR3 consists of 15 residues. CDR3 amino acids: CASSPWDRVGETQYF. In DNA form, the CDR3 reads TGTGCCAGTAGTCCCTGGGACAGGGTGGGGGAGACCCAGTACTTC.

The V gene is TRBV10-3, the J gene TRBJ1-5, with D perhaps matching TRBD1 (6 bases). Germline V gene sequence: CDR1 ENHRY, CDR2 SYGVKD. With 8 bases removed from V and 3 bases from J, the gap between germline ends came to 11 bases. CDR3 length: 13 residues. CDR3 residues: CAIRGQYNQPQHF. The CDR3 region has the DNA TGTGCCATCCGTGGACAGTACAATCAGCCCCAGCATTTT.

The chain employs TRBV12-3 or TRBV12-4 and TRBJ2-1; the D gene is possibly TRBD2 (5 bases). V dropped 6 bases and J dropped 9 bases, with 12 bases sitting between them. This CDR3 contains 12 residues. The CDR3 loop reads CASRLAAREQFF. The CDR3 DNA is TGTGCCAGCAGGCTAGCCGCGCGTGAGCAGTTCTTC.

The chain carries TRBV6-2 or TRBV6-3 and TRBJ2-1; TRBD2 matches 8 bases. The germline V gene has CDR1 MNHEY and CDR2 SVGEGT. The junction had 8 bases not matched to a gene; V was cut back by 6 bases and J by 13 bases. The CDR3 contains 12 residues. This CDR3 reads CASSPVAGPQFF. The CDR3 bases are TGTGCCAGCAGCCCGGTAGCGGGGCCACAGTTCTTC.